What follows is one T cell receptor beta chain and its context. Profiling relied on immunoSEQ multiplex PCR, and the TCRdb table lists in-frame clones only, not all of them. The data contain under 250,000 clones, roughly 80% of them singletons. These data belong to a study of blood T cell repertoires in COVID-19. This CDR3 is built from 14 residues. With 5 bases clipped from V and 8 bases from J, the junction kept 11 bases outside the gene matches. Germline-derived CDR1 and CDR2 are SGHTA and FQGTGA. J is TRBJ1-2 and V is TRBV7-3, with TRBD1 identical over 7 bases. The TCR originated in a woman aged 25 to 39 who had recovered from COVID-19. The sequenced material came from peripheral blood. CDR3 residues: CASSNSQGGAGYTF. DNA of the CDR3: TGTGCCAGCAGCAATTCTCAAGGGGGCGCAGGCTACACCTTC. Based on the CDR3 plus reference TRBV7-3 and TRBJ1-2, the full variable domain is GAGVSQTPSNKVTEKGKYVELRCDPISGHTALYWYRQSLGQGPEFLIYFQGTGAADDSGLPNDRFFAVRPEGSVSTLKIQRTERGDSAVYLCASSNSQGGAGYTFGSGTRLTVV.